This TCR beta chain was sequenced in a study of shared clonotypes between healthy human individuals. A word on this clone: Its antigen remains unknown.

Study-wide points: Among non-shared clonotypes, generation probabilities were lower than among those shared by all four donors. Large sequencing depth failed to make sorted-subset sequencing complete, rarefaction showed.

Profiling relied on immunoSEQ multiplex PCR, and the TCRdb table lists in-frame clones only, not all of them. The data hold about 690,000 clones, with roughly 87% observed a single time. CD8 memory pooled CD45RO+ cells and CCR7-negative CD45RA+ TemRA cells. This receptor was taken from a man between 18 and 29 years old in good health. Some clones in this sample may be carry-over from other donors' samples. The specimen was memory CD8+ T cells from PBMCs. The subset was: CD45RO+ cells pooled with CCR7-negative TemRA cells.

The CDR3 region has the DNA TGTGCCAGCAGCCCAACCCCCCGGGCCCAGGGCACTGAAGCTTTCTTT. It encodes CASSPTPRAQGTEAFF. V is TRBV7-3 and J is TRBJ1-1; TRBD1 might be the D (5 bases). There are 16 residues in the CDR3. Germline CDR1 is SGHTA and CDR2 is FQGTGA. The V and J ends lost 5 bases and 4 bases respectively, with 20 bases between them.